The 24 T cell receptor beta chains listed next were all sequenced from one sample in a study of OX40 agonist ivuxolimab in advanced cancers. Method: immunoSEQ multiplex PCR; TCRdb's copy keeps in-frame clones and lacks some. The data contain about 90,000 clones, around 90% of them seen just once; the ten biggest clones take up 0.33%. This material consisted of CD4+ or CD8+ T cells sorted from blood, taken in a trial of the OX40 agonist ivuxolimab. These receptors were obtained from an adult with an advanced solid tumor such as melanoma, head and neck, liver or kidney cancer.

V is TRBV18 and J is TRBJ2-2, with 15 bases fitting TRBD2. V was clipped by 0 bases and J by 4 bases; unmatched bases: 3. CDR3 length equals 18 residues. The germline V gene encodes CDR1 KGHSH and CDR2 LQKENI. The CDR3 nucleotides are TGTGCCAGCTCACCACCTGGACTAGCGGGAGGGCGCACCGGGGAGCTGTTTTTT. Its translation: CASSPPGLAGGRTGELFF.

This rearrangement joins TRBV5-1 to TRBJ2-5; D might be TRBD1 or TRBD2, each matching 5 bases. Trimming took 4 bases from V and 4 from J, leaving 14 bases between them. CDR1 is SGHRS, CDR2 YFSETQ, per germline. This CDR3 spans 14 amino acids. In nucleotides, the CDR3 is TGCGCCAGCAGCCCCGGGACGAAAGTAGAGACCCAGTACTTC. It translates to CASSPGTKVETQYF.

V usage is TRBV7-9 and J usage is TRBJ1-5, with TRBD1 matching over 7 bases. The CDR3 loop spans 16 amino acids. Germline V CDR1 and CDR2: SEHNR, FQNEAQ (reference sequence). J lost 3 bases, V lost 1 base, and 6 bases had no gene match. Here the CDR3 reads CASSLEGGQHNQPQHF. DNA of the CDR3: TGTGCCAGCAGCTTAGAGGGGGGACAGCACAATCAGCCCCAGCATTTT. Combining the CDR3 with reference TRBV7-9 and TRBJ1-5 gives the whole variable domain DTGVSQNPRHKITKRGQNVTFRCDPISEHNRLYWYRQTLGQGPEFLTYFQNEAQLEKSRLLSDRFSAERPKGSFSTLEIQRTEQGDSAMYLCASSLEGGQHNQPQHFGDGTRLSIL.

The gene calls are TRBV7-9 and TRBJ2-1, with unresolved D. The CDR3 length is 13 residues. Trimming removed 3 bases at V and 6 bases at J, with 9 bases between. From germline, CDR1 is SEHNR and CDR2 FQNEAQ (reference sequence). The CDR3 DNA follows: TGTGCCAGCAGCTTGCCCGGGCTCAATGAGCAGTTCTTC. This codes for CASSLPGLNEQFF.

The chain links TRBV30 to TRBJ1-4; 9 bases line up with TRBD1. The germline gives CDR1 GTSNPN, CDR2 SVGIG (reference sequence). Unmatched junction bases numbered 4, after V lost 4 bases and J lost 1 base. This CDR3 is built from 15 residues. The CDR3 spells CAWNPDRGTNEKLFF. The CDR3 bases are TGTGCCTGGAATCCGGACAGGGGAACTAATGAAAAACTGTTTTTT.

The chain carries TRBV7-2 and TRBJ2-3; 12 bases line up with TRBD2. In germline, CDR1 is SGHTA, CDR2 FQGNSA. J was trimmed by 6 bases and V by 5 bases; bases with no gene match: 15. The CDR3 is 18 residues long. This CDR3 is CASSTGPTASGRADTQYF. DNA of the CDR3: TGTGCCAGCAGCACAGGCCCCACCGCTAGCGGGAGGGCTGATACGCAGTATTTT.

The chain joins TRBV5-1 to TRBJ2-7, with TRBD1 matching over 12 bases. With 4 bases clipped from V and 5 bases from J, the junction kept 4 bases outside the gene matches. Germline V gene sequence: CDR1 SGHRS, CDR2 YFSETQ. The CDR3 contains 14 residues. The CDR3 DNA is TGCGCCAGCAGCACGGGACAGGGGGCCCACGAGCAGTACTTC. Translation gives CASSTGQGAHEQYF.

The chain recombines TRBV27 with TRBJ1-6; 7 nucleotides agree with TRBD1. The CDR3 runs to 15 residues. Germline-derived CDR1 and CDR2 are MNHEY and SMNVEV (reference sequence). Losses at the gene ends were 6 bases for V and 8 bases for J; bases not matched to a gene: 10. The CDR3 DNA is TGTGCCAGCAGATCCAGGAACAGGGGTGATTCACCCCTCCACTTT. Its protein product is CASRSRNRGDSPLHF.

The gene calls are TRBV28 and TRBJ2-7; D possibly uses TRBD1 or TRBD2 (6 bases each). Germline CDR1 MDHEN, CDR2 SYDVKM. CDR3 length: 16 amino acids. Trimming pared 1 base from V and 6 bases from J, leaving 19 bases between. CDR3 nucleotides: TGTGCCAGCAGTTTATTGGGTCGGGGGCTAATACGCGAGCAGTACTTC. Amino acids: CASSLLGRGLIREQYF.

The genes are TRBV4-3 and TRBJ1-6; D is uncertain. The CDR3 covers 12 residues. V lost 5 bases and J 8 bases, leaving 7 bases between the germline ends. CDR1 LGHNA and CDR2 YSLEER come from the germline V gene. The DNA of the CDR3 is TGCGCCAGCAGCTATCGAGATTCACCCCTCCACTTT. This sequence encodes CASSYRDSPLHF.

The chain is built from TRBV7-2 and TRBJ2-7, with 7 bases fitting TRBD2. Germline V gene data show CDR1 as SGHTA and CDR2 as FQGNSA. The J segment lost 7 bases and the V segment lost 2 bases, leaving 11 bases of the junction unmatched. The CDR3 is 15 amino acids. CDR3 sequence reads: CASSLTVGGPKEQYF. As DNA, the CDR3 is TGTGCCAGCAGCTTAACAGTGGGAGGGCCGAAAGAGCAGTACTTC.

V gene TRBV7-9 combines with J gene TRBJ1-3; 10 nucleotides line up with TRBD1. Germline CDR1 and CDR2: SEHNR and FQNEAQ (reference sequence). The CDR3 covers 17 residues. The trim removed 2 bases at V and 0 bases at J, leaving 4 bases unmatched. The CDR3 nucleotides read TGTGCCAGCAGCTTATCCGGGACAGGGGTCTCTGGAAACACCATATATTTT. The encoded protein is CASSLSGTGVSGNTIYF.

The chain couples TRBV9 to TRBJ1-4, with 9 bases matching TRBD1. The CDR3 covers 16 residues. The germline V gene has CDR1 SGDLS and CDR2 YYNGEE. The V segment lost 4 bases and the J segment 3 bases; nucleotides outside the gene matches: 7. The CDR3 coding sequence is TGTGCCAGCAGCTCCGGGACAGGGAGATCTAATGAAAAACTGTTTTTT. This codes for CASSSGTGRSNEKLFF.

The chain uses TRBV6-5 and TRBJ1-2; 10 bases agree with TRBD1. The germline CDR1 and CDR2 sequences are MNHEY and SVGAGI. Trimming removed 6 bases from V and 4 bases from J; junction bases left unmatched: 5. CDR3 size: 14 residues. CDR3 region: CASRGRDRGYGYTF. In DNA, the CDR3 is TGTGCCAGCAGGGGCCGGGACAGGGGCTATGGCTACACCTTC.

The rearrangement links TRBV7-2 to TRBJ2-4; D gene uncertain. V lost 0 bases and J 0 bases, leaving 6 bases between the germline ends. The germline V gene encodes CDR1 SGHTA and CDR2 FQGNSA. The CDR3 spans 15 residues. CDR3 loop: CASSLAGGAKNIQYF. Here the CDR3 DNA reads TGTGCCAGCAGCTTAGCTGGCGGAGCCAAAAACATTCAGTACTTC.

This sequence joins TRBV19 and TRBJ1-4, with TRBD1 as a possible D gene (6 bases). Germline CDR1 reads LNHDA; CDR2 reads SQIVND (reference sequence). The CDR3 contains 15 residues. Trimming removed 0 bases from V and 8 bases from J, with 13 bases in between. The CDR3 nucleotides are TGTGCCAGTAGTATAGATCAGCCGGGGGGCGAAAAACTGTTTTTT. Encoded protein: CASSIDQPGGEKLFF.

The J gene is TRBJ1-3, the V gene TRBV7-8; no clear D gene. V lost 2 bases to trimming and J lost 0 bases, with 11 bases between them. The CDR3 contains 16 residues. Germline loops: CDR1 SGHVS, CDR2 FQNEAQ. CDR3 DNA sequence: TGTGCCAGCAGCTTACGATACGCCAGCTCTGGAAACACCATATATTTT. It codes for CASSLRYASSGNTIYF.

The rearrangement links TRBV5-1 to TRBJ2-5, with TRBD1 matching over 7 bases. Germline V gene lookup returns CDR1 SGHRS and CDR2 YFSETQ. V lost 2 bases to trimming and J lost 3 bases; unmatched junction nucleotides: 10. The CDR3 totals 16 residues. The CDR3 sequence: CASSFNTGVKKETQYF. CDR3 DNA sequence: TGCGCCAGCAGCTTTAATACAGGGGTTAAAAAAGAGACCCAGTACTTC.

The V gene is TRBV13, the J gene TRBJ1-6, with a weak D call TRBD1 (5 bases). V lost 8 bases and J lost 9, with 17 bases in between. The V gene's germline CDR1 is PRHDT and CDR2 FYEKMQ (reference sequence). CDR3 size: 14 residues. CDR3 sequence reads: CASALEGRSSPLHF. CDR3 DNA: TGTGCCAGCGCTTTGGAGGGGAGGTCTTCACCCCTCCACTTT.

This chain uses TRBV7-2 with TRBJ1-5; tentative D call: TRBD1 (6 bases). There are 14 residues in the CDR3. Trimming pared 5 bases from V and 3 bases from J, leaving 11 bases between. CDR1 SGHTA and CDR2 FQGNSA come from the germline V gene. CDR3 protein: CASSEGQINQPQHF. The CDR3 DNA follows: TGTGCCAGCAGCGAAGGACAGATCAATCAGCCCCAGCATTTT.

The genes are TRBV28 and TRBJ1-2, with TRBD1 as a possible D gene (5 bases). This CDR3 has 16 amino acids. Trimming removed 6 bases at V and 4 bases at J, with 21 bases between. Germline CDR1 MDHEN, CDR2 SYDVKM. The CDR3 region has the DNA TGTGCCAGCAGCGCCCTGCTTGGGCAGGGCGGCTATGGCTACACCTTC. Translating it yields CASSALLGQGGYGYTF.

CDR3 DNA: TGTGCCAGCAGCTTAGCCGGGACAGGGGGCCCTGCTAACTATGGCTACACCTTC. Translating gives CASSLAGTGGPANYGYTF. The chain recombines TRBV7-7 with TRBJ1-2; 12 bases align to TRBD1. The J segment lost 0 bases and the V segment lost 0 bases, leaving 5 bases of the junction unmatched. Looked up from germline, CDR1 is SSHAT and CDR2 is FNYEAQ (reference sequence). The CDR3 extends over 18 amino acids.

V and J are TRBV7-2 and TRBJ2-7, with 13 bases lining up with TRBD2. CDR1 is SGHTA, CDR2 FQGNSA, per germline. The CDR3 contains 16 residues. V trimming: 4 bases; J trimming: 2 bases; junction bases outside the gene matches: 5. In DNA, the CDR3 is TGTGCCAGCAGCTCCTGGACTAGCGGGAGACCCTACGAGCAGTACTTC. It specifies CASSSWTSGRPYEQYF.

V and J are TRBV18 and TRBJ1-2; D remains unclear. This CDR3 comprises 17 residues. Trimming removed 0 bases from V and 0 bases from J, with 14 bases in between. CDR1 and CDR2 from the germline V gene are KGHSH and LQKENI. CDR3 in amino acids: CASSPPSRASSNYGYTF. The CDR3 region has the DNA TGTGCCAGCTCACCACCGTCAAGAGCTTCCTCTAACTATGGCTACACCTTC.